The 20 T cell receptor beta chains listed next were all sequenced from one sample in a study of cytomegalovirus exposure and HLA in healthy donors. The PCR was carried out with 60 Vbeta primers and 13 Jbeta primers. Clones were read by immunoSEQ multiplex PCR, and TCRdb kept only the in-frame ones, dropping some. Of 110,000 to 150,000 clones detected, around 10% appear once; the ten largest clones hold less than 2%. Sequencing input: PBMCs. The source is a male donor in good health and CMV-seronegative.

This clone has only a few counts. This chain uses TRBV7-9 with TRBJ1-2; D unresolved. The V and J ends lost 5 bases and 4 bases respectively, with 11 bases between them. The CDR3 spans 13 residues. In germline, CDR1 is SEHNR, CDR2 FQNEAQ (reference sequence). This CDR3 is CASSPREGYGYTF. CDR3 DNA sequence: TGTGCCAGCAGCCCTCGGGAAGGCTATGGCTACACCTTC.

This clone was found a few times. V is TRBV29-1 and J is TRBJ2-7; 7 nucleotides align to TRBD2. The CDR3 length is 14 residues. Trimming cost V 2 bases and J 0 bases; bases outside gene matches: 4. Per germline, CDR1 SQVTM and CDR2 ANQGSEA. For the CDR3, the DNA is TGCAGCGTTGAACGGGGCGGGGGCTCCTACGAGCAGTACTTC. It translates to CSVERGGGSYEQYF.

V gene TRBV7-2 combines with J gene TRBJ2-7; 12 nucleotides line up with TRBD2. From germline, CDR1 is SGHTA and CDR2 FQGNSA. There are 15 residues in the CDR3. Germline trimming cut 5 bases from V and 3 bases from J; bases unmatched to any gene: 5. The CDR3 sequence: CASSTSGGTLYEQYF. In nucleotides, the CDR3 is TGTGCCAGCAGCACTAGCGGGGGGACCCTCTACGAGCAGTACTTC. The entire variable domain, with the rest obtained from reference TRBV7-2 and TRBJ2-7, is as follows: GAGVSQSPSNKVTEKGKDVELRCDPISGHTALYWYRQSLGQGLEFLIYFQGNSAPDKSGLPSDRFSAERTGGSVSTLTIQRTQQEDSAVYLCASSTSGGTLYEQYFGPGTRLTVT.

This clone was counted a few times. V gene TRBV6-1 combines with J gene TRBJ2-7; maybe TRBD2 (6 bases). The germline V and J ends were trimmed by 2 bases and 2 bases, with 13 bases remaining between them. The germline V gene encodes CDR1 MNHNS and CDR2 SASEGT. The CDR3 is made up of 15 amino acids. CDR3 coding DNA: TGTGCCAGCAGTGAAAGGGGACTGGACCCCTACGAGCAGTACTTC. Its translation is CASSERGLDPYEQYF.

The chain has TRBV6-1 and TRBJ1-1; D is perhaps TRBD1 (6 bases). CDR3 size: 13 residues. CDR1 and CDR2 (germline): MNHNS, SASEGT. Trimming took off 4 bases at V and 3 bases at J, with 9 bases between the two ends. The CDR3 coding sequence is TGTGCCAGCAGTGCCACAGGGTACACTGAAGCTTTCTTT. This translates into CASSATGYTEAFF.

This chain joins TRBV11-2 and TRBJ2-7, with 10 bases lining up with TRBD2. J lost 1 base, V lost 4 bases, and 4 bases had no gene match. This CDR3 region has 15 residues. CDR1 and CDR2 (germline): SGHAT, FQNNGV. CDR3 nucleotide sequence: TGTGCCAGCAGCTCCCCGGGACTAGCGTCCTACGAGCAGTACTTC. Protein: CASSSPGLASYEQYF.

This clone was recorded a few times. The V and J genes are TRBV5-4 and TRBJ1-3, with 7 positions matching TRBD1. The junction had 1 base not matched to a gene; V was cut back by 2 bases and J by 2 bases. The CDR3 is 14 amino acids. CDR1 SGHNT and CDR2 YYREEE come from the germline V gene (reference sequence). The CDR3 DNA sequence: TGTGCCAGCAGCTTCCAGGGGGCTGGAAACACCATATATTTT. Protein sequence: CASSFQGAGNTIYF.

V usage is TRBV4-1 and J usage is TRBJ1-5; 7 nucleotides match TRBD1. V gave up 1 base and J gave up 5 bases; unmatched junction bases: 8. This CDR3 has 16 amino acids. Looked up from germline, CDR1 is MGHRA and CDR2 is YSYEKL. The CDR3 loop reads CASSQVGGQEHQPQHF. In DNA form, the CDR3 reads TGCGCCAGCAGCCAAGTAGGAGGACAGGAGCATCAGCCCCAGCATTTT.

The chain employs TRBV7-8 and TRBJ1-5; TRBD1 is a possible D gene (6 bases). The CDR3 is made up of 18 amino acids. CDR1 is SGHVS and CDR2 is FQNEAQ in the germline V gene. V lost 1 base, J lost 5 bases, and 21 bases lay in between. The CDR3 protein is CASSLGQNRESIYQPQHF. The CDR3 nucleotides read TGTGCCAGCAGCTTAGGCCAGAACAGGGAATCAATCTATCAGCCCCAGCATTTT. Variable domain in full (rest from reference TRBV7-8 and TRBJ1-5): GAGVSQSPRYKVAKRGQDVALRCDPISGHVSLFWYQQALGQGPEFLTYFQNEAQLDKSGLPSDRFFAERPEGSVSTLKIQRTQQEDSAVYLCASSLGQNRESIYQPQHFGDGTRLSIL.

The chain couples TRBV11-1 to TRBJ2-5, with D hard to call. Germline CDR1 and CDR2: SGHAT and FQDESV (reference sequence). With 5 bases removed from V and 1 base from J, the gap between germline ends came to 17 bases. The CDR3 extends over 16 amino acids. Here the CDR3 reads CASSPSRSYLQETQYF. In DNA form, the CDR3 reads TGTGCCAGCAGCCCCTCGCGGAGCTACCTCCAAGAGACCCAGTACTTC.

The genes are TRBV10-3 and TRBJ2-7, with 8 bases matching TRBD1. The trim removed 6 bases at V and 1 base at J, leaving 11 bases unmatched. This CDR3 is built from 16 residues. The germline gives CDR1 ENHRY, CDR2 SYGVKD. CDR3 sequence reads: CAISTDGQGGSYEQYF. The CDR3 DNA sequence: TGTGCCATCAGCACTGATGGACAGGGAGGTTCCTACGAGCAGTACTTC.

This clone turned up a few times. This rearrangement joins TRBV10-3 to TRBJ1-2; no clear D gene. The CDR3 consists of 14 residues. Per germline, CDR1 ENHRY and CDR2 SYGVKD. V lost 2 bases, J lost 5 bases, and 12 bases lay in between. The chain's CDR3 is CAISEPGYSYGYTF. Written as DNA, the CDR3 is TGTGCCATCAGTGAGCCGGGATACAGTTATGGCTACACCTTC.

Only a few counts were recorded for this clone. The chain recombines TRBV28 with TRBJ2-5; D is unresolved. The CDR3 is 13 residues long. CDR1 is MDHEN and CDR2 is SYDVKM in the germline V gene. The V and J ends lost 7 bases and 4 bases respectively, with 13 bases between them. In DNA, the CDR3 is TGTGCCAGCACGGAGACTTTTAGAGAGACCCAGTACTTC. It yields the protein CASTETFRETQYF.

This clone has more than one count but fewer than ten. The chain uses TRBV9 and TRBJ2-2; 9 bases line up with TRBD2. CDR3 length: 14 amino acids. Germline assignment: CDR1 SGDLS and CDR2 YYNGEE. Germline trimming cut 3 bases from V and 6 bases from J; bases unmatched to any gene: 3. The CDR3 DNA is TGTGCCAGCAGCGAGGCGGGAGGGGCCGGGGAGCTGTTTTTT. Translation: CASSEAGGAGELFF.

The chain carries TRBV7-9 and TRBJ2-7; perhaps TRBD2 as D (6 bases). CDR3 length: 12 amino acids. The germline gives CDR1 SEHNR, CDR2 FQNEAQ (reference sequence). Trimming shortened V by 8 bases and J by 1 base, and 9 bases separated the two germline ends. The CDR3: CASGGESYEQYF. DNA of the CDR3: TGTGCCAGCGGAGGGGAATCCTACGAGCAGTACTTC.

The J gene is TRBJ1-4, the V gene TRBV6-1; D remains unclear. Trimming cost V 5 bases and J 4 bases, with 11 bases left between them. Germline CDR1 is MNHNS and CDR2 is SASEGT. This CDR3 is 14 amino acids long. The CDR3 loop is CASSLSALNEKLFF. The CDR3 DNA is TGTGCCAGCAGTTTAAGCGCTCTTAATGAAAAACTGTTTTTT.

The genes are TRBV4-1 and TRBJ1-4; D uncertain. Looked up from germline, CDR1 is MGHRA and CDR2 is YSYEKL. This CDR3 contains 13 residues. Trimming cost V 4 bases and J 5 bases, with 8 bases left between them. The CDR3 DNA reads as TGCGCCAGCAGCCTTTCTAGAAATGAAAAACTGTTTTTT. Its protein is CASSLSRNEKLFF.

This clone was observed a handful of times. This sequence joins TRBV5-1 and TRBJ2-2; 8 positions match TRBD1. V was pared by 3 bases and J by 5 bases, with 6 bases of the junction left unmatched. Germline CDR1 SGHRS, CDR2 YFSETQ. The CDR3 has 15 residues. Here the CDR3 DNA reads TGCGCCAGCAGCTATGACAGGGGAAGTACCGGGGAGCTGTTTTTT. It translates to CASSYDRGSTGELFF.

This clone was observed a few times. This chain joins TRBV9 and TRBJ2-5; D is perhaps TRBD2 (5 bases). CDR3 length equals 13 residues. V was clipped by 0 bases and J by 5 bases, with 8 bases between them. From germline, CDR1 is SGDLS and CDR2 YYNGEE. This chain's CDR3 is CASSVASWETQYF. CDR3 nucleotide sequence: TGTGCCAGCAGCGTAGCTAGCTGGGAGACCCAGTACTTC.

This clone was counted a few times. V gene TRBV18 combines with J gene TRBJ1-4, with 7 bases aligning to TRBD1. Germline assignment: CDR1 KGHSH and CDR2 LQKENI. With V trimmed by 4 bases and J by 5 bases, 7 bases remained unmatched. The CDR3 has 15 amino acids. The CDR3 coding sequence is TGTGCCAGCTCACTGGGGGGACAGCAAAATGAAAAACTGTTTTTT. Amino acid sequence: CASSLGGQQNEKLFF.